This T cell receptor (beta chain) was retrieved from a study of cytomegalovirus exposure and HLA in healthy donors. Germline V gene lookup returns CDR1 MNHEY and CDR2 SMNVEV (reference sequence). CDR3 length: 15 amino acids. Between the trimmed V and J ends, which lost 5 bases and 1 base, there was a span of 11 bases. The PCR was carried out with 60 Vbeta primers and 13 Jbeta primers. The assay was immunoSEQ multiplex PCR, and TCRdb's table has in-frame clones only and misses some. Its table lists fewer than 200,000 clones. The sequence came from an older woman in good health and CMV-seronegative. The chain recombines TRBV27 with TRBJ2-2; D remains unclear. Sequenced: PBMCs. CDR3 amino acids: CASSVVRKNTGELFF. CDR3 in DNA: TGTGCCAGCAGTGTCGTGAGGAAGAACACCGGGGAGCTGTTTTTT.